Presented here are 2 T cell receptor beta chains from one specimen sequenced in a study of human T cells and chemical hapten exposure. Time point of the sample: patch test 2, 6 weeks after DPC sensitization. As for treatment: therapeutic diphenylcyclopropenone sensitization with weekly scalp DPC. TCRdb called the RACE reads again in MiXCR, with one record for every CDR3 protein. The sample lists about 140,000 distinct CDR3 sequences, over 9.5% occurring once. The sample consisted of whole blood, taken in connection with sensitization to the hapten diphenylcyclopropenone (DPC). All receptors come from a woman aged 50 to 60 with alopecia areata. Some clones in this sample may be carry-over from other donors' samples.

The V and J genes are TRBV4-3 and TRBJ2-7; D is possibly TRBD1 (6 bases). Germline values: CDR1 LGHNA, CDR2 YSLEER. This CDR3 comprises 15 residues. Trimming stripped 0 bases from V and 1 base from J, with 10 bases between. The CDR3 loop is CASSQDPGQSYEQYF. Here the CDR3 DNA reads TGCGCCAGCAGCCAAGACCCGGGACAATCCTACGAGCAGTACTTC.

This clonotype showed up just a few times. J is TRBJ2-2 and V is TRBV7-8; D unclear. This CDR3 spans 15 amino acids. V lost 1 base and J lost 5, with 11 bases in between. Germline V gene sequence: CDR1 SGHVS, CDR2 FQNEAQ. CDR3 bases: TGTGCCAGCAGCTTAGGGGCCTCAGGAACCGGGGAGCTGTTTTTT. Its translation is CASSLGASGTGELFF.